The rows below give T cell receptor beta chains drawn from one sample of a study of blood T cell repertoires in COVID-19. Generated by immunoSEQ multiplex PCR, the TCRdb table keeps only in-frame clones and is missing some. The sample lists tens of thousands of clones, 85% seen once, with about 25% in the top ten. Specimen: peripheral blood. These receptor sequences come from a human donor in a cohort sampled during active COVID-19. Each CDR3 is given with its conserved first and last residue. Fields, in order: J gene, V gene, D gene, clone size, CDR3 DNA, CDR3 protein. A D gene is named only where the DNA matches it firmly. A row's size may be missing; if present it is once, few, many or a size class.

J gene: TRBJ2-7
V gene: TRBV7-2
D gene: TRBD2
clone size: .
CDR3 DNA: TGTGCCAGCAGCCCGCGCGGGGGTCCCTACGAGCAGTACTTC
CDR3 protein: CASSPRGGPYEQYF

J gene: TRBJ1-5
V gene: TRBV7-9
D gene: TRBD1
clone size: .
CDR3 DNA: TGTGCCAGCACCGGGACAGGTGGCAATCAGCCCCAGCATTTT
CDR3 protein: CASTGTGGNQPQHF

J gene: TRBJ2-3
V gene: TRBV25-1
D gene: TRBD1
clone size: .
CDR3 DNA: TGTGCCAGCAGTGGACAGGGGCCGCGGTCAGATACGCAGTATTTT
CDR3 protein: CASSGQGPRSDTQYF

J gene: TRBJ2-3
V gene: TRBV5-4
D gene: .
clone size: .
CDR3 DNA: TGTGCCAGCAGCTTGAGCGGTAATAGAGATACGCAGTATTTT
CDR3 protein: CASSLSGNRDTQYF

J gene: TRBJ1-1
V gene: TRBV18
D gene: .
clone size: .
CDR3 DNA: TGTGCCAGCTCCCGGGGGAACACTGAAGCTTTCTTT
CDR3 protein: CASSRGNTEAFF

J gene: TRBJ1-1
V gene: TRBV28
D gene: .
clone size: .
CDR3 DNA: TGTGCCAGCAACTCGCATAACGGGGATGAAGCTTTCTTT
CDR3 protein: CASNSHNGDEAFF

J gene: TRBJ2-2
V gene: TRBV29-1
D gene: .
clone size: few
CDR3 DNA: TGCAGCGTTCCAACCGACAGGAAAACCGGGGAGCTGTTTTTT
CDR3 protein: CSVPTDRKTGELFF

J gene: TRBJ2-3
V gene: TRBV5-4
D gene: TRBD2
clone size: .
CDR3 DNA: TGTGCCAGCAGCCCATTCACAGCGGGGGGGCCTACAGATACGCAGTATTTT
CDR3 protein: CASSPFTAGGPTDTQYF

J gene: TRBJ2-1
V gene: TRBV27
D gene: .
clone size: .
CDR3 DNA: TGTGCCAGCAGTTTCTGGACAGGAGGGATCAATGAGCAGTTCTTC
CDR3 protein: CASSFWTGGINEQFF

J gene: TRBJ2-1
V gene: TRBV24-1
D gene: TRBD2
clone size: .
CDR3 DNA: TGTGCCACCAGTGATGCGGGGGTCCCTTTCTGGAATGAGCAGTTCTTC
CDR3 protein: CATSDAGVPFWNEQFF

J gene: TRBJ2-1
V gene: TRBV29-1
D gene: .
clone size: .
CDR3 DNA: TGCAGCGTTGGCGGGCCGTCCTACAATGAGCAGTTCTTC
CDR3 protein: CSVGGPSYNEQFF

J gene: TRBJ1-6
V gene: TRBV12-3/TRBV12-4
D gene: .
clone size: .
CDR3 DNA: TGTGCCAGCAGTTTCCAGTCAGAATCACCCCTCCACTTT
CDR3 protein: CASSFQSESPLHF

J gene: TRBJ2-3
V gene: TRBV15
D gene: .
clone size: .
CDR3 DNA: TGTGCCACCAGCAGGCTAATACAGGGATCCACAGATACGCAGTATTTT
CDR3 protein: CATSRLIQGSTDTQYF

J gene: TRBJ1-4
V gene: TRBV19
D gene: .
clone size: .
CDR3 DNA: TGTGCCAGTAGCGTTAGAGCGTCCGAAAAACTGTTTTTT
CDR3 protein: CASSVRASEKLFF

J gene: TRBJ2-7
V gene: TRBV6-5
D gene: TRBD2
clone size: once
CDR3 DNA: TGTGCCAGCAGTCGCGGGGGGGGGAGATCCTACGAGCAGTACTTC
CDR3 protein: CASSRGGGRSYEQYF

J gene: TRBJ1-6
V gene: TRBV27
D gene: .
clone size: .
CDR3 DNA: TGTGCCAGCAGTTTTGGTGAGAGTTCACCCCTCCACTTT
CDR3 protein: CASSFGESSPLHF

J gene: TRBJ1-4
V gene: TRBV7-6
D gene: .
clone size: .
CDR3 DNA: TGTGCCAGCAGCTTAGATTACACCCGGGGTGAAAAACTGTTTTTT
CDR3 protein: CASSLDYTRGEKLFF

J gene: TRBJ2-7
V gene: TRBV12-3/TRBV12-4
D gene: .
clone size: .
CDR3 DNA: TGTGCCAGCAGATCGACACCAAGCTACGAGCAGTACTTC
CDR3 protein: CASRSTPSYEQYF

J gene: TRBJ2-1
V gene: TRBV7-8
D gene: TRBD2
clone size: .
CDR3 DNA: TGTGCCAGCAGCTCAAGACTAGCGGGGTATGGTGAGCAGTTCTTC
CDR3 protein: CASSSRLAGYGEQFF

J gene: TRBJ2-7
V gene: TRBV7-8
D gene: .
clone size: .
CDR3 DNA: TGTGCCAGCAGCTTCCAGGGGTTGGGCGAGCAGTACTTC
CDR3 protein: CASSFQGLGEQYF

J gene: TRBJ1-5
V gene: TRBV5-6
D gene: .
clone size: .
CDR3 DNA: TGTGCCAGCAGCTTGTACATGTTGGCGGGGGGAAATCAGCCCCAGCATTTT
CDR3 protein: CASSLYMLAGGNQPQHF

J gene: TRBJ1-2
V gene: TRBV7-2
D gene: TRBD1
clone size: .
CDR3 DNA: TGTGCCAGCAGCTTATTGGCAGGGGGCATCGGTGGCTACACCTTC
CDR3 protein: CASSLLAGGIGGYTF

J gene: TRBJ2-7
V gene: TRBV6-5
D gene: .
clone size: .
CDR3 DNA: TGTGCCAGCAGTCAGGACACGATCTACGAGCAGTACTTC
CDR3 protein: CASSQDTIYEQYF

J gene: TRBJ2-3
V gene: TRBV4-1
D gene: .
clone size: .
CDR3 DNA: TGCGCCAGCAGCCCGTTCGGGGGTCGCACAGATACGCAGTATTTT
CDR3 protein: CASSPFGGRTDTQYF

J gene: TRBJ2-7
V gene: TRBV9
D gene: TRBD1
clone size: .
CDR3 DNA: TGTGCCAGCAGCCCGAGAGGGACAGGGCTCTACGAGCAGTACTTC
CDR3 protein: CASSPRGTGLYEQYF

J gene: TRBJ1-2
V gene: TRBV4-3
D gene: .
clone size: few
CDR3 DNA: TGCGCCAGCAGCCAAGATACGGAGAGGGCGGTGGATGGCTACACCTTC
CDR3 protein: CASSQDTERAVDGYTF

J gene: TRBJ1-6
V gene: TRBV5-6
D gene: .
clone size: .
CDR3 DNA: TGTGCCAGCAGCTTGGTACTTCACGGGAATTCACCCCTCCACTTT
CDR3 protein: CASSLVLHGNSPLHF

J gene: TRBJ1-5
V gene: TRBV2
D gene: TRBD1
clone size: once
CDR3 DNA: TGTGCCAGCAGTGACAGGGGGTCAGGTCAGCCCCAGCATTTT
CDR3 protein: CASSDRGSGQPQHF

J gene: TRBJ2-2
V gene: TRBV6-5
D gene: .
clone size: .
CDR3 DNA: TGTGCCAGCAGTTACTCATACCCGGGCACCGGGGAGCTGTTTTTT
CDR3 protein: CASSYSYPGTGELFF